The entry below describes one T cell receptor (beta chain). Its antigen is not identified. The CDR3 spans 12 residues. V shed 2 bases and J shed 8 bases, with 9 bases lying between them. Germline V gene data show CDR1 as SGHTA and CDR2 as FQGNSA. Libraries were prepared by immunoSEQ multiplex PCR; TCRdb keeps only in-frame clonotypes and omits some of them. The top ten hold 1.5% to 2% of the sample, which has about 58,000 clones, 90% to 95% seen once. This sample was included in a study of OX40 agonist ivuxolimab in advanced cancers. Whole-study context: A mean age of approximately 60 years, range 23 to 79, was recorded, and over 65% were male. Eligibility rules accepted prior anti-PD-1, anti-PD-L1 or anti-CTLA-4 therapy, and around 44% had some.

General study points: Averaged across samples, CD8+ T cells carried more expanded clones than CD4+ did. In the 0.1-3.0 mg/kg groups, partial responders showed among the lowest expansion.

The sequences come from CD4+ or CD8+ T cells sorted from blood, collected in a trial of the OX40 agonist ivuxolimab. The chain carries TRBV7-2 and TRBJ1-2; no clear D gene. This TCR was recovered from an adult with an advanced solid tumor such as melanoma, head and neck, liver or kidney cancer. CDR3 sequence reads: CASSLSGIGYTF. Written as DNA, the CDR3 is TGTGCCAGCAGCTTATCTGGGATCGGCTACACCTTC.